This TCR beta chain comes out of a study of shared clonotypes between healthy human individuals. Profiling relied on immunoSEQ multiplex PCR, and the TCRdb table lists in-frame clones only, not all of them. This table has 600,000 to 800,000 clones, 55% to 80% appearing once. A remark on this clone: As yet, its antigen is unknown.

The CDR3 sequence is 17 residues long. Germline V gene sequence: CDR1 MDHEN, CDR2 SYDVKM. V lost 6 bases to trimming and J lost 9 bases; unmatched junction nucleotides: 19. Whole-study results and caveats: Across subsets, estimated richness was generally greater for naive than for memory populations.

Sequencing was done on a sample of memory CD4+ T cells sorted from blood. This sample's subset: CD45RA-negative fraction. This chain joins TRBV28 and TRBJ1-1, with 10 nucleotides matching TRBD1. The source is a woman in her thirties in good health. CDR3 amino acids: CASSPPPGQGRYRKAFF. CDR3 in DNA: TGTGCCAGCAGCCCACCCCCGGGACAGGGGCGTTATAGGAAAGCTTTCTTT.